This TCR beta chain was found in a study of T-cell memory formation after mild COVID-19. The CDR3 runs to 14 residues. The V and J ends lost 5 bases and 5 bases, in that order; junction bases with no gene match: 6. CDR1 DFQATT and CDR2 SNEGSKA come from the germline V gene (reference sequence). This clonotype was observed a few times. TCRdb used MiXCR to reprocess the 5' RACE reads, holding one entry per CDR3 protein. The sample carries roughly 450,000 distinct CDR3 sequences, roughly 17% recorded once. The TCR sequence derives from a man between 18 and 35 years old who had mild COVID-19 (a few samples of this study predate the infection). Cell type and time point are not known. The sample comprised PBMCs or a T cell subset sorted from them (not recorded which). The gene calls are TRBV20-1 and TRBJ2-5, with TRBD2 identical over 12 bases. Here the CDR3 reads CSAGGLAGWETQYF. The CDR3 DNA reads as TGCAGTGCTGGAGGACTAGCGGGGTGGGAGACCCAGTACTTC.